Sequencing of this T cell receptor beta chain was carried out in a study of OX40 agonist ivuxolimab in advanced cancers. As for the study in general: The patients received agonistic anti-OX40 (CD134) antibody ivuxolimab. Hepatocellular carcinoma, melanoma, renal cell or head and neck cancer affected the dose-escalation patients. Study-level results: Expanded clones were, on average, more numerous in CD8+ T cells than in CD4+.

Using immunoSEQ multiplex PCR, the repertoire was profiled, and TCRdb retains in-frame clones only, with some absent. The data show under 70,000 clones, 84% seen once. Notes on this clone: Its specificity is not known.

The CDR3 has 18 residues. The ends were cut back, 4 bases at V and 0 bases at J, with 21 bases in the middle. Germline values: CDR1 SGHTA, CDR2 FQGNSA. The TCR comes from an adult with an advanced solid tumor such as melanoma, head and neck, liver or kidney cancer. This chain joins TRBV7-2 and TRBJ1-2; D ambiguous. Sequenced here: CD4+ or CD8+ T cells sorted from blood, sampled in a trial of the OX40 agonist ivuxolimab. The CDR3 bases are TGTGCCAGCAGCTCTATACGGGTTTCCCCCGCAGCTAACTATGGCTACACCTTC. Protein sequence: CASSSIRVSPAANYGYTF.